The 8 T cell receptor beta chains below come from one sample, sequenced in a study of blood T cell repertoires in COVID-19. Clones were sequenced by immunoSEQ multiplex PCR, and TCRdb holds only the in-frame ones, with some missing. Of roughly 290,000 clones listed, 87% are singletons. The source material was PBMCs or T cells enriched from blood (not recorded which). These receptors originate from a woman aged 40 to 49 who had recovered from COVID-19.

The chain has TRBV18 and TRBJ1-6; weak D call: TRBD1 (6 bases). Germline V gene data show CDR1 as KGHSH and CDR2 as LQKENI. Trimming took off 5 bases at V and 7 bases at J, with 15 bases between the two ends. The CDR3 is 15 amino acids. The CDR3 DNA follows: TGTGCCAGCTCAGCGGACAGTTTGACCAATTCACCCCTCCACTTT. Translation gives CASSADSLTNSPLHF.

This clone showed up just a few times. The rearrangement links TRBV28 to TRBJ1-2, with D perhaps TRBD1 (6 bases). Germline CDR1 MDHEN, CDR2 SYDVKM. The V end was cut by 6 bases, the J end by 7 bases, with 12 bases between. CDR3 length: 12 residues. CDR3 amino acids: CASRQTGRGYTF. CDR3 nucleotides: TGTGCCAGCAGGCAGACAGGCCGTGGCTACACCTTC.

CDR3 loop: CASSSDSLSGNTIYF. As DNA, the CDR3 is TGTGCCAGCAGTTCCGACAGCCTCTCTGGAAACACCATATATTTT. The chain combines TRBV28 with TRBJ1-3; possible D gene TRBD1, 5 bases. Germline-derived CDR1 and CDR2 are MDHEN and SYDVKM. The V end lost 4 bases, the J end lost 0 bases, and 10 bases lay between the germline ends. The CDR3 loop spans 15 amino acids. The entire variable domain, with the rest obtained from reference TRBV28 and TRBJ1-3, is as follows: DVKVTQSSRYLVKRTGEKVFLECVQDMDHENMFWYRQDPGLGLRLIYFSYDVKMKEKGDIPEGYSVSREKKERFSLILESASTNQTSMYLCASSSDSLSGNTIYFGEGSWLTVV.

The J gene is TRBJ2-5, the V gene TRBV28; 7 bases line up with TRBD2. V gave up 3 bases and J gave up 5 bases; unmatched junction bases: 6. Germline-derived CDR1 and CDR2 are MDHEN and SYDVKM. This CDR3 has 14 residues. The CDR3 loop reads CASSFPGEGETQYF. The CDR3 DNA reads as TGTGCCAGCAGTTTCCCTGGGGAGGGGGAGACCCAGTACTTC. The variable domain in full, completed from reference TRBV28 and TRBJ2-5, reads DVKVTQSSRYLVKRTGEKVFLECVQDMDHENMFWYRQDPGLGLRLIYFSYDVKMKEKGDIPEGYSVSREKKERFSLILESASTNQTSMYLCASSFPGEGETQYFGPGTRLLVL.

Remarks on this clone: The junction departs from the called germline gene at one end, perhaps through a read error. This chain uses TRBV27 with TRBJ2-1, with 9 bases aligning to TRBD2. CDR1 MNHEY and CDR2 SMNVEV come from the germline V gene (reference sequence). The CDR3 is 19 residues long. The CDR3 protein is CASSLSIIAGEGLDNEQFF. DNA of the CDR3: TGTGCCAGCAGTTTGTCCATCATAGCGGGAGAGGGGTTGGACAATGAACAGTTCTTC.

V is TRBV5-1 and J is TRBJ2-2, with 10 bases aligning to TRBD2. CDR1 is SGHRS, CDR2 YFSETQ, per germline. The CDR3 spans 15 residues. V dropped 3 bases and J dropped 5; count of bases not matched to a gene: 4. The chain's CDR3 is CASSYTSGITGELFF. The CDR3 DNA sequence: TGCGCCAGCAGCTATACTAGCGGGATTACCGGGGAGCTGTTTTTT.

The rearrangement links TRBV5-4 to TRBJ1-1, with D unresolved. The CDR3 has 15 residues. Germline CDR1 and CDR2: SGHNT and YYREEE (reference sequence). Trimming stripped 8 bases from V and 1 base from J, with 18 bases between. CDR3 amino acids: CASHPPRAANTEAFF. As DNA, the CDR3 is TGTGCCAGTCACCCTCCCCGTGCGGCGAACACTGAAGCTTTCTTT.

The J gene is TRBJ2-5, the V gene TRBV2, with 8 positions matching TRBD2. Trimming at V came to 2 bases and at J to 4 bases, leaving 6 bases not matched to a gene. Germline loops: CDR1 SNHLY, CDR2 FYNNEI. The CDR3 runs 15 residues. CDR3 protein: CASSEFSGKLETQYF. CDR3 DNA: TGTGCCAGCAGTGAATTTAGCGGGAAGTTAGAGACCCAGTACTTC.